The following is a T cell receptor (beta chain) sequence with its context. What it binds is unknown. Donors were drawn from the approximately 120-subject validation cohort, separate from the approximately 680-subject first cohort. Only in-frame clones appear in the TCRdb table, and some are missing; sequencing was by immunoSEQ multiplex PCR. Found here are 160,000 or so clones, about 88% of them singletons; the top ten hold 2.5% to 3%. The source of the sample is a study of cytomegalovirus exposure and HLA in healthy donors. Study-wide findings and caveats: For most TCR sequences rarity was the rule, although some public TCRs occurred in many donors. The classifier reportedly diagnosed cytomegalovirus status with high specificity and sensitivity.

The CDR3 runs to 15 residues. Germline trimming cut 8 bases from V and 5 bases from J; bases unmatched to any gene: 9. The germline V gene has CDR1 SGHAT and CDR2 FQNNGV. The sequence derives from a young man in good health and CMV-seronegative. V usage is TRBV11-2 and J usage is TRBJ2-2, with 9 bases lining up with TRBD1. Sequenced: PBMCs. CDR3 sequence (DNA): TGTGCCAGCCGTAGGGGGACAGGGTATACCGGGGAGCTGTTTTTT. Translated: CASRRGTGYTGELFF.